These 15 T cell receptor beta chains were sequenced from one sample in a study of beta chain features in type 1 diabetes. Study-wide points: TCRB CDR3s were moderately but significantly shorter in Type 1 diabetes patients in all four CD4+ subsets.

Antigens of these TCRs are unknown. The study reverse transcribed the entire isolated RNA, so it sequenced expressed TCRB transcripts. Clones were read by immunoSEQ multiplex PCR, and TCRdb kept only the in-frame ones, dropping some. The table records around 56,000 clones, 40% to 65% of them present only once. The source material was Tregs from blood. Every receptor here comes from a woman aged 40 to 50 with type 1 diabetes.

The chain has TRBV5-5 and TRBJ2-7; D is unclear. This CDR3 is built from 14 residues. Trimming cost V 2 bases and J 3 bases, with 12 bases left between them. The germline gives CDR1 SGHKS, CDR2 YYEKEE (reference sequence). CDR3 sequence (DNA): TGTGCCAGCAGCTTTATTTCGACTGGCTACGAGCAGTACTTC. Protein sequence: CASSFISTGYEQYF.

This clone has a handful of counts. J is TRBJ1-1 and V is TRBV7-9; D perhaps matches TRBD1 (6 bases). Germline CDR1 SEHNR, CDR2 FQNEAQ (reference sequence). The CDR3 is 13 residues long. Trimming pared 2 bases from V and 8 bases from J, leaving 12 bases between. CDR3 bases: TGTGCCAGCAGCTTACAAACAGGGTTGGAAGCTTTCTTT. It codes for CASSLQTGLEAFF.

This clone turned up a few times. The V gene is TRBV7-2, the J gene TRBJ1-1; TRBD1 aligns across 7 bases. V shed 5 bases and J 3 bases; nucleotides not matched to a gene: 6. There are 14 residues in the CDR3. The V gene's germline CDR1 is SGHTA and CDR2 FQGNSA. The CDR3 DNA reads TGTGCCAGCAGCCACCCGGGACAGTACACTGAAGCTTTCTTT. Its translation: CASSHPGQYTEAFF.

In this sample, this clone turned up a few times. This chain connects TRBV5-4 to TRBJ2-3; 9 positions agree with TRBD2. With V trimmed by 4 bases and J by 3 bases, 6 bases remained unmatched. The CDR3 is 15 residues long. Germline CDR1 reads SGHNT; CDR2 reads YYREEE (reference sequence). The DNA for the CDR3 is TGTGCCAGCAGCAAGCAGGCGGGAGGGACAGATACGCAGTATTTT. It is translated as CASSKQAGGTDTQYF.

This clone was counted a few times. This sequence joins TRBV6-1 and TRBJ2-5; D call uncertain. V was trimmed by 5 bases and J by 5 bases, leaving 9 bases between them. The CDR3 is made up of 12 amino acids. Germline CDR1 is MNHNS and CDR2 is SASEGT. The CDR3 bases are TGTGCCAGCAGTTTCCCTACGGAGACCCAGTACTTC. It codes for CASSFPTETQYF.

This clone was counted a few times. Other DNA sequences in the same sample also yield this CDR3. DNA of the CDR3: TGTGCCAGCAGGCGATCGACAGGGGACCAGCCCCAGCATTTT. This gives the protein CASRRSTGDQPQHF. The V call is TRBV6-1, the J call TRBJ1-5, with TRBD1 matching over 8 bases. V was pared by 6 bases and J by 7 bases, with 8 bases of the junction left unmatched. The CDR3 spans 14 residues. Germline loops: CDR1 MNHNS, CDR2 SASEGT.

This clone was seen only a few times. The chain is built from TRBV28 and TRBJ1-2; the match to TRBD1 covers 8 bases. Germline CDR1 is MDHEN and CDR2 is SYDVKM. The length of the CDR3 is 18 residues. The V segment lost 4 bases and the J segment 0 bases; nucleotides outside the gene matches: 13. CDR3 DNA: TGTGCCAGCAGTTATAGGGGGCAGGGGGCTTTACCTAACTATGGCTACACCTTC. Its translation: CASSYRGQGALPNYGYTF.

V usage is TRBV5-6 and J usage is TRBJ2-3, with 13 positions matching TRBD2. The CDR3 is 16 residues long. V trimming: 4 bases; J trimming: 7 bases; junction bases outside the gene matches: 9. Germline V gene data show CDR1 as SGHDT and CDR2 as YYEEEE. For the CDR3, the DNA is TGTGCCAGCAGCGCTCTACTAGCGGGAGGGCCAAATACGCAGTATTTT. Protein sequence: CASSALLAGGPNTQYF.

The chain is built from TRBV5-1 and TRBJ2-5; D remains ambiguous. TRBJ2-7 explains the end of the DNA better; the J call may be wrong. Germline values: CDR1 SGHRS, CDR2 YFSETQ. CDR3 length equals 13 residues. CDR3 coding DNA: TGCGCCAGCCGAACATTTAGCTCCTACGAGCAGTACTTC. Its translation is CASRTFSSYEQYF.

This clone was seen only a few times. The chain carries TRBV4-1 and TRBJ1-1, with D possibly TRBD1 on 6 matching bases. CDR1 is MGHRA, CDR2 YSYEKL, per germline. The V and J ends lost 1 base and 1 base respectively, with 13 bases between them. CDR3 size: 16 residues. In DNA form, the CDR3 reads TGCGCCAGCAGCCAAGCGATTGGGACACCGAACACTGAAGCTTTCTTT. This sequence encodes CASSQAIGTPNTEAFF.

The chain couples TRBV29-1 to TRBJ2-1; no clear D. The CDR3 sequence is 15 residues long. From germline, CDR1 is SQVTM and CDR2 ANQGSEA. V lost 5 bases to trimming and J lost 4 bases, with 18 bases between them. The CDR3 sequence: CSVTKTPPRYNEQFF. DNA for the CDR3: TGCAGCGTTACAAAGACCCCGCCGAGGTACAATGAGCAGTTCTTC.

The DNA of the CDR3 is TGTGCCAGCAGTGTAATGACAGGGATGAGAGAAAAACTGTTTTTT. Protein sequence: CASSVMTGMREKLFF. The chain has TRBV27 and TRBJ1-4, with 7 nucleotides matching TRBD1. The germline V gene encodes CDR1 MNHEY and CDR2 SMNVEV (reference sequence). V dropped 5 bases and J dropped 8; count of bases not matched to a gene: 11. The CDR3 sequence is 15 residues long.

The chain uses TRBV6-5 and TRBJ2-7, with D maybe TRBD1 (5 bases). Looked up from germline, CDR1 is MNHEY and CDR2 is SVGAGI. The CDR3 has 14 amino acids. V lost 4 bases and J 2 bases, leaving 12 bases between the germline ends. This CDR3 reads CASSSRTPAYEQYF. The DNA for the CDR3 is TGTGCCAGCAGTTCGAGGACACCCGCCTACGAGCAGTACTTC.

This clone appeared once. This chain uses TRBV11-2 with TRBJ2-7; no clear D. The CDR3 loop spans 15 amino acids. Germline loops: CDR1 SGHAT, CDR2 FQNNGV. The ends were cut back, 2 bases at V and 0 bases at J, with 11 bases in the middle. CDR3 nucleotides: TGTGCCAGCAGCTTATCGTCCGTTAGCTCCTACGAGCAGTACTTC. Translated: CASSLSSVSSYEQYF.

The CDR3 nucleotides are TGTGCCAGCAGTCCAGGGGGTACTCGTCGTCGCACTGAAGCTTTCTTT. This sequence encodes CASSPGGTRRRTEAFF. V is TRBV28 and J is TRBJ1-1; the match to TRBD1 covers 7 bases. Germline CDR1 and CDR2: MDHEN and SYDVKM. CDR3 length equals 16 residues. After removal of 5 bases from V and 4 bases from J, the junction contained 13 bases not matched to a gene.